This TCR beta chain came from a study of cytomegalovirus exposure and HLA in healthy donors. On this clone: Its target is not known.

Study observations and caveats: The authors listed 164 TCR beta chains as cytomegalovirus-associated. Relative to equally common others, HLA-associated TCR beta chains showed greater clonal expansion in a later analysis. In a later analysis, an Asian-associated ancestry cluster reportedly showed fewer N-insertions than the roughly 710-donor mean. An observed cluster of highly shared sequence variants was recorded as a likely sequencing artifact.

Use of 60 Vbeta and 13 Jbeta primers characterized the PCR. Assay: immunoSEQ multiplex PCR; the TCRdb copy retains only in-frame clones and omits some. The data show approximately 100,000 clones, just under 75% seen once. Per germline, CDR1 MNHNS and CDR2 SASEGT. Trimming stripped 6 bases from V and 0 bases from J, with 11 bases between. This CDR3 comprises 15 residues. The source is a human donor in good health. V gene TRBV6-1 combines with J gene TRBJ1-4; D is perhaps TRBD1 (6 bases). Sequencing input: PBMCs. The CDR3 spells CASSGRGATNEKLFF. CDR3 DNA sequence: TGTGCCAGCAGCGGCAGGGGCGCAACTAATGAAAAACTGTTTTTT.